These 25 T cell receptor beta chains came from one sample sequenced in a study of cytotoxic CD8 clonotypes in ibrutinib-treated CLL. Profiling relied on immunoSEQ multiplex PCR, and the TCRdb table lists in-frame clones only, not all of them. The table lists about 140,000 clones, 80% of them singletons. The starting material was PBMCs, obtained after 36 months of ibrutinib treatment. The receptors originated from a human donor with chronic lymphocytic leukemia.

The chain carries TRBV27 and TRBJ2-1; D uncertain. V was pared by 6 bases and J by 0 bases, with 9 bases between. In germline, CDR1 is MNHEY, CDR2 SMNVEV (reference sequence). There are 14 residues in the CDR3. The CDR3 DNA sequence: TGTGCCAGCAGCCATTTAAGCTCCTACAATGAGCAGTTCTTC. Its translation is CASSHLSSYNEQFF.

The V call is TRBV19, the J call TRBJ1-6; D ambiguous. The CDR3 has 14 residues. CDR1 is LNHDA, CDR2 SQIVND, per germline (reference sequence). Between the trimmed V and J ends, which lost 8 bases and 3 bases, there was a span of 11 bases. The CDR3 region is CASSPGGYNSPLHF. In nucleotides, the CDR3 is TGTGCCAGTTCGCCGGGCGGCTATAATTCACCCCTCCACTTT.

The V and J genes are TRBV30 and TRBJ1-5, with a weak D call TRBD1 (5 bases). Trimming took off 0 bases at V and 4 bases at J, with 10 bases between the two ends. The CDR3 length is 14 residues. The germline CDR1 and CDR2 sequences are GTSNPN and SVGIG (reference sequence). CDR3 sequence (DNA): TGTGCCTGGAGTGTCCCGGACAAGAATCAGCCCCAGCATTTT. Amino acid sequence: CAWSVPDKNQPQHF.

The rearrangement links TRBV5-1 to TRBJ1-1; the D gene is possibly TRBD1 (6 bases). Looked up from germline, CDR1 is SGHRS and CDR2 is YFSETQ. Trimming shortened V by 4 bases and J by 0 bases, and 10 bases separated the two germline ends. The CDR3 is made up of 14 amino acids. Here the CDR3 DNA reads TGCGCCAGCAGCATGACAGGATTGAACACTGAAGCTTTCTTT. It specifies CASSMTGLNTEAFF.

The chain is built from TRBV11-1 and TRBJ1-1; D possibly corresponds to TRBD1 (5 bases). The V and J ends lost 0 bases and 8 bases respectively, with 16 bases between them. Germline-derived CDR1 and CDR2 are SGHAT and FQDESV (reference sequence). The CDR3 runs 15 residues. CDR3 sequence reads: CASSLALFQGGEAFF. In nucleotides, the CDR3 is TGTGCCAGCAGCTTAGCGCTTTTTCAGGGAGGGGAAGCTTTCTTT.

This clone was observed a handful of times. J is TRBJ2-1 and V is TRBV4-2, with TRBD2 matching 8 bases. This CDR3 is built from 16 residues. Germline V CDR1 and CDR2: LGHNA, YNFKEQ. Trimming removed 2 bases from V and 4 bases from J; junction bases left unmatched: 7. The CDR3 protein is CASSQTTSGGYNEQFF. The CDR3 bases are TGTGCCAGCAGCCAAACTACTAGCGGTGGTTACAATGAGCAGTTCTTC.

The V and J genes are TRBV7-9 and TRBJ2-5; D not certain. The end of the DNA is better explained by TRBJ2-7, so the J call may be wrong. The length of the CDR3 is 14 residues. The germline V gene encodes CDR1 SEHNR and CDR2 FQNEAQ (reference sequence). The CDR3 protein is CASSLPMSSYEQYF. The DNA for the CDR3 is TGTGCCAGCAGCTTACCGATGAGCTCCTACGAGCAGTACTTC.

The chain couples TRBV4-2 to TRBJ2-7; a weak D match, TRBD1 (5 bases). Germline CDR1 LGHNA, CDR2 YNFKEQ. V was pared by 1 base and J by 0 bases, with 10 bases between. CDR3 size: 15 residues. Here the CDR3 reads CASSQAQDGSYEQYF. CDR3 nucleotide sequence: TGTGCCAGCAGCCAAGCACAGGACGGCTCCTACGAGCAGTACTTC.

The chain links TRBV19 to TRBJ1-5, with a weak D call TRBD1 (6 bases). The CDR3 runs to 17 residues. Trimming cost V 2 bases and J 0 bases, with 14 bases left between them. Looked up from germline, CDR1 is LNHDA and CDR2 is SQIVND (reference sequence). CDR3 amino acids: CASSILIADSSNQPQHF. The DNA for the CDR3 is TGTGCCAGTAGTATACTCATCGCGGACAGTAGCAATCAGCCCCAGCATTTT.

This clone was recorded once. The rearrangement links TRBV4-1 to TRBJ2-3; TRBD2 agrees at 14 bases. The J segment lost 0 bases and the V segment lost 5 bases, leaving 10 bases of the junction unmatched. Germline assignment: CDR1 MGHRA and CDR2 YSYEKL. The CDR3 is 19 amino acids. The CDR3 sequence: CASSEFGTSGRASTDTQYF. For the CDR3, the DNA is TGCGCCAGCAGCGAATTCGGGACTAGCGGGAGAGCTAGCACAGATACGCAGTATTTT.

This chain uses TRBV29-1 with TRBJ2-2; no clear D. Trimming removed 4 bases at V and 4 bases at J, with 7 bases between. CDR3 length: 12 amino acids. Germline V gene lookup returns CDR1 SQVTM and CDR2 ANQGSEA. This chain's CDR3 is CSVVWGTGELFF. In DNA, the CDR3 is TGCAGCGTTGTATGGGGCACCGGGGAGCTGTTTTTT.

This sequence joins TRBV19 and TRBJ2-5, with TRBD2 matching 8 bases. The CDR3 is made up of 14 amino acids. The germline CDR1 and CDR2 sequences are LNHDA and SQIVND (reference sequence). V was clipped by 6 bases and J by 6 bases; unmatched bases: 9. As DNA, the CDR3 is TGTGCCAGTAGGATTACGGGAGGGCCACAGACCCAGTACTTC. Amino acids: CASRITGGPQTQYF.

The chain carries TRBV30 and TRBJ1-5; D is uncertain. The germline V and J ends were trimmed by 2 bases and 4 bases, with 12 bases remaining between them. This CDR3 region has 14 residues. Germline CDR1 GTSNPN, CDR2 SVGIG (reference sequence). In DNA, the CDR3 is TGTGCCTGGAGTCCATTGAATGGTAATCAGCCCCAGCATTTT. It encodes CAWSPLNGNQPQHF.

CDR3 DNA sequence: TGTGCCAGCGGCCGGGACAGCTCCTATAGCAATCAGCCCCAGCATTTT. Its translation is CASGRDSSYSNQPQHF. This chain joins TRBV6-6 and TRBJ1-5; 7 nucleotides align to TRBD1. CDR3 length: 16 amino acids. Germline V lookup: CDR1 MNHNY, CDR2 SVGAGI (reference sequence). Unmatched junction bases numbered 10, after V lost 8 bases and J lost 0 bases.

This clone has a handful of counts. The J gene is TRBJ2-7, the V gene TRBV11-2; 7 nucleotides agree with TRBD2. Germline V CDR1 and CDR2: SGHAT, FQNNGV. The ends lost 2 bases at V and 2 bases at J; junction bases unmatched: 6. This CDR3 is 15 amino acids long. CDR3 sequence reads: CASSLLEGGPYEQYF. The CDR3 DNA reads as TGTGCCAGCAGCTTACTAGAGGGAGGGCCCTACGAGCAGTACTTC.

The rearrangement joins TRBV30 to TRBJ2-7, with 10 nucleotides matching TRBD1. The ends lost 1 base at V and 4 bases at J; junction bases unmatched: 10. The CDR3 contains 16 residues. Germline loops: CDR1 GTSNPN, CDR2 SVGIG (reference sequence). CDR3 amino acids: CAWSGRLDRGKYEQYF. The CDR3 nucleotides read TGTGCCTGGAGTGGCCGTCTGGACAGGGGGAAATACGAGCAGTACTTC.

The rearrangement uses TRBV6-5 and TRBJ1-2; TRBD1 aligns across 8 bases. V trimming: 7 bases; J trimming: 5 bases; junction bases outside the gene matches: 6. CDR3 size: 13 residues. Germline CDR1 reads MNHEY; CDR2 reads SVGAGI. Here the CDR3 reads CASIPDRVYGYTF. CDR3 in DNA: TGTGCCAGCATTCCGGACAGGGTGTATGGCTACACCTTC.

The sample holds a few counts of this clone. The V call is TRBV18, the J call TRBJ1-1; D unclear. This CDR3 spans 13 amino acids. Germline CDR1 and CDR2: KGHSH and LQKENI. V was cut by 2 bases and J by 3 bases, with 7 bases left in between. CDR3 region: CASSPMGHTEAFF. The CDR3 DNA sequence: TGTGCCAGCTCACCAATGGGCCACACTGAAGCTTTCTTT.

The chain carries TRBV29-1 and TRBJ1-2, with a weak D call TRBD1 (6 bases). The V end was cut by 4 bases, the J end by 1 base, with 10 bases between. Germline-derived CDR1 and CDR2 are SQVTM and ANQGSEA. The CDR3 runs to 13 residues. The CDR3 nucleotides read TGCAGCGTTGGACAGGTGTTTAACTATGGCTACACCTTC. The encoded protein is CSVGQVFNYGYTF.

The chain couples TRBV19 to TRBJ1-2; D perhaps matches TRBD1 (5 bases). This CDR3 contains 12 residues. V was shortened by 6 bases and J by 4 bases, with 9 bases between the two germline ends. In germline, CDR1 is LNHDA, CDR2 SQIVND (reference sequence). CDR3 sequence (DNA): TGTGCCAGTAGCAGGGATCTCTATGGCTACACCTTC. Its protein is CASSRDLYGYTF.

For the CDR3, the DNA is TGTGCCAGCAGCCTAGCAGGGCGAGAGACCCAGTACTTC. Translation gives CASSLAGRETQYF. The genes are TRBV7-3 and TRBJ2-5; either TRBD1 or TRBD2 may fit D (5 bases each). The CDR3 is 13 residues long. Germline values: CDR1 SGHTA, CDR2 FQGTGA. V lost 5 bases and J lost 4, with 11 bases in between. Supplemented by reference TRBV7-3 and TRBJ2-5, the full variable domain reads GAGVSQTPSNKVTEKGKYVELRCDPISGHTALYWYRQSLGQGPEFLIYFQGTGAADDSGLPNDRFFAVRPEGSVSTLKIQRTERGDSAVYLCASSLAGRETQYFGPGTRLLVL.

The rearrangement joins TRBV7-6 to TRBJ2-2; possibly TRBD1 for D (5 bases). The CDR3 spans 13 residues. The germline V gene encodes CDR1 SGHVS and CDR2 FNYEAQ. The V end was cut by 1 base, the J end by 7 bases, with 7 bases between. DNA of the CDR3: TGTGCCAGCAGCTTAGGGGGCATCGGGGAGCTGTTTTTT. This codes for CASSLGGIGELFF.

The chain recombines TRBV10-3 with TRBJ2-2, with 11 bases that match TRBD2. There are 15 residues in the CDR3. V was pared by 7 bases and J by 5 bases, with 6 bases of the junction left unmatched. CDR1 and CDR2 (germline): ENHRY, SYGVKD. The CDR3 here is CAIKLTSGETGELFF. The DNA for the CDR3 is TGTGCCATCAAGTTGACTAGCGGGGAGACCGGGGAGCTGTTTTTT.

This clone was counted a single time. The CDR3 bases are TGTGCCTGGAGTGTAGGGACACTCTACAATGAGCAGTTCTTC. Amino acid sequence: CAWSVGTLYNEQFF. The chain employs TRBV30 and TRBJ2-1, with D perhaps TRBD1 (6 bases). Germline CDR1 and CDR2: GTSNPN and SVGIG (reference sequence). V lost 0 bases and J 3 bases, leaving 9 bases between the germline ends. There are 14 residues in the CDR3.

The chain couples TRBV18 to TRBJ1-1, with D tentatively TRBD1 (6 bases). The CDR3 runs to 15 residues. Germline CDR1 is KGHSH and CDR2 is LQKENI. The V gene lost 4 bases and the J gene lost 0 bases, with 12 bases spanning the gap. The CDR3 protein is CASSQNREMNTEAFF. The CDR3 coding sequence is TGTGCCAGCTCACAAAACAGGGAAATGAACACTGAAGCTTTCTTT. Full variable domain (missing parts from reference TRBV18 and TRBJ1-1): NAGVMQNPRHLVRRRGQEARLRCSPMKGHSHVYWYRQLPEEGLKFMVYLQKENIIDESGMPKERFSAEFPKEGPSILRIQQVVRGDSAAYFCASSQNREMNTEAFFGQGTRLTVV.